This T cell receptor (beta chain) was sequenced during a study of blood T cell repertoires in COVID-19. Study-wide context: The United States, Italy and Spain were the sources of the acute and convalescent COVID-19 samples.

Generated by immunoSEQ multiplex PCR, the TCRdb table keeps only in-frame clones and is missing some. The sample records about 120,000 clones, approximately 81% being singletons. V lost 2 bases to trimming and J lost 0 bases, with 7 bases between them. The CDR3 has 14 residues. Germline CDR1 reads ENHRY; CDR2 reads SYGVKD. The sample comprised peripheral blood. The clonotype comes from a woman older than 75 with acute or convalescent COVID-19. V gene TRBV10-3 combines with J gene TRBJ1-1; no firm D call. CDR3 amino acids: CAISERQMNTEAFF. Written as DNA, the CDR3 is TGTGCCATCAGTGAGCGACAAATGAACACTGAAGCTTTCTTT.